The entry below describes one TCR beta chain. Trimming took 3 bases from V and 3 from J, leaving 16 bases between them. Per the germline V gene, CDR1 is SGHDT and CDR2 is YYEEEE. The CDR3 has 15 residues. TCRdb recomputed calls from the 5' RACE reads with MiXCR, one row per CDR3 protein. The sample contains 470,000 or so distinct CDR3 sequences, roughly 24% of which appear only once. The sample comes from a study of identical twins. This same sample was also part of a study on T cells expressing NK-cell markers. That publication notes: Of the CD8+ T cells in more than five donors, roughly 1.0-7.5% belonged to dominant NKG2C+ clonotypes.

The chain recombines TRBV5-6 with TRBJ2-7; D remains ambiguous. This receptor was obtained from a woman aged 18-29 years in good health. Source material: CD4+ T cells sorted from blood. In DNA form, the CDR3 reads TGTGCCAGCAGCTCTAGAAATAACAGCCGCTACGAGCAGTACTTC. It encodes CASSSRNNSRYEQYF.